This entry lists 4 T cell receptor beta chains sequenced from one sample in a study of shared clonotypes between healthy human individuals. Libraries were prepared by immunoSEQ multiplex PCR; TCRdb keeps only in-frame clonotypes and omits some of them. The sample contains 950,000 to 1,300,000 clones, around 74% of which appear only once. Sequenced: memory CD4+ T cells sorted from blood. Described subset: CD45RA-negative fraction. The receptors shown here come from a man younger than 35 in good health.

The chain couples TRBV2 to TRBJ2-2, with 7 bases aligning to TRBD2. Germline V gives CDR1 SNHLY, CDR2 FYNNEI. The V segment lost 7 bases and the J segment 6 bases; nucleotides outside the gene matches: 14. The CDR3 sequence is 16 residues long. This chain's CDR3 is CASMASSGDPPGELFF. Written as DNA, the CDR3 is TGTGCCAGCATGGCCTCTAGCGGCGACCCTCCCGGGGAGCTGTTTTTT.

The rearrangement links TRBV2 to TRBJ2-3; D gene ambiguous. The CDR3 contains 15 residues. Germline V CDR1 and CDR2: SNHLY, FYNNEI. V dropped 3 bases and J dropped 0 bases, with 10 bases sitting between them. The CDR3 here is CASSDRVGSTDTQYF. Written as DNA, the CDR3 is TGTGCCAGCAGTGATAGGGTGGGAAGCACAGATACGCAGTATTTT.

The chain combines TRBV2 with TRBJ2-1; D remains unclear. The CDR3 has 14 amino acids. Per the germline V gene, CDR1 is SNHLY and CDR2 is FYNNEI. V was trimmed by 7 bases and J by 0 bases, leaving 10 bases between them. The CDR3: CASNRSPSYNEQFF. CDR3 sequence (DNA): TGTGCCAGCAACCGATCTCCCTCCTACAATGAGCAGTTCTTC.

The chain recombines TRBV6-9 with TRBJ1-5; D gene unclear. V was clipped by 2 bases and J by 1 base, with 9 bases between them. Germline V lookup: CDR1 MNHGY, CDR2 SVAAGI. The CDR3 loop spans 15 amino acids. For the CDR3, the DNA is TGTGCCAGCAGTTATAATCGGGTGAGCAATCAGCCCCAGCATTTT. The encoded protein is CASSYNRVSNQPQHF.